The count of the clone carrying this T cell receptor beta chain is one. Its antigen is unidentified. V lost 3 bases to trimming and J lost 6 bases; unmatched junction nucleotides: 10. Looked up from germline, CDR1 is SGHRS and CDR2 is YFSETQ. This CDR3 has 16 residues. With 60 Vbeta and 13 Jbeta primers, the PCR was carried out. The assay was immunoSEQ multiplex PCR, and TCRdb's table has in-frame clones only and misses some. The repertoire includes about 78,000 clones, 72% of them detected once, and around 10% sits in the top ten. This sample stems from a study of cytomegalovirus exposure and HLA in healthy donors. Study-wide results and limits: Later work showed greater clonal expansion in HLA-associated TCR beta chains than in equally common others. A later analysis linked a missense DCLRE1C variant to TCR beta V- and J-gene trimming.

The chain carries TRBV5-1 and TRBJ2-2; TRBD1 matches at 8 bases. This clonotype originated in a woman aged 40-49 years in good health and CMV-seropositive. Sample: PBMCs. In DNA form, the CDR3 reads TGCGCCAGCAGCTGGACTTCGACAGGGGAAGCCGGGGAGCTGTTTTTT. Protein product: CASSWTSTGEAGELFF.